This T cell receptor (beta chain) was captured by sequencing in a study of shared clonotypes between healthy human individuals (dated by TCRdb to between 2020 and 2021). Regarding the research as a whole: A couple of women and three men aged 18 to 49 years were included in the cohort. Leukapheresis yielded between about 0.94 and 8.9 billion PBMCs per donor. For each donor, CD4 naive and CD4 memory were each run on three plates, CD8 naive on two plates, and CD8 memory on one plate. Blood TCR repertoires of about 5 healthy adults were deeply sequenced to estimate repertoire size and the extent of clonotype sharing between individuals. Libraries were prepared and TCR repertoires were sequenced by different laboratories using diverse techniques, in order to increase sequencing depth and limit assay-specific biases. The study at large found these results: Only blood was sampled, and tissue TCR repertoires likely differ from those in blood. Clonotypes shared by all four sorted-subset donors showed higher generation probabilities than non-shared clonotypes. The small number of donors limited the genetic and exposure-history diversity represented. Naive subsets generally had larger estimated clonotype richness than memory subsets did. Based on pairwise subsampling, the degree of clonotype sharing among donors was expected to be affected by sequencing depth. Incomplete sequencing was indicated by rarefaction of sorted-subset datasets, despite the large sequencing depth. Sharing across a few donors was observed for around 5% of naive CD4, under 4% of naive CD8, about 2.3% of memory CD4, and about 0.38% of memory CD8 clonotypes.

Using the deep immunoSEQ assay, TCR CDR3 regions were amplified from genomic DNA by multiplex PCR. For each cell subset, the extracted genomic DNA was distributed evenly across all wells of several immunoSEQ 96-well plates, and each plate served as one replicate. For sorted subsets, 200 ng of genomic DNA, equivalent to around 31,000 T cell genomes, went into each replicate PCR. The purified libraries were quantified using a Qubit 3.0 fluorometer, sized with a Bioanalyzer 2100, and then quantified again using the KAPA Library Quantification kit. A separate single-read 150-cycle Illumina NextSeq 550 flow cell was used to sequence each immunoSEQ 96-well plate. The original pipeline was this. Because the immunoSEQ output held only junctional sequences and lacked quality scores, the filtering could not match the filtering applied to full-length reads. To assign V/J genes and CDR3, sequences were annotated using PyIR, a Python wrapper for IgBLAST v1.9, with IMGT germline references. Reads were removed for weak V/J assignments (E-value above 1e-6), missing CDR3, stop codons, out-of-frame junctions, or ambiguous translated residues. V3J clonotypes were defined as sequences sharing the same inferred V gene, J gene, and CDR3 amino acid sequence. The percentage overlap between two repertoires was calculated by dividing the number of shared unique clonotypes by the size of the smaller repertoire. Repertoire richness was assessed with RTK rarefaction, the Chao1 estimator, and Recon v2.1 estimates of unobserved clonotypes. For all TCRbeta clonotypes obtained by the gDNA method from a few donors, generation probabilities were computed with OLGA. TCRdb holds this immuneACCESS table with in-frame rearrangements only. Some clones are missing; in checked studies, unresolved V genes explain under half, and the rest has no known cause. V and J calls plus clone size are reproduced from that table; the DNA served to infer D and trimming. The sample includes about 990,000 clones, with more than 75% observed a single time. Roughly 0.57% of the sample is held by the ten biggest clonotypes.

Looking up the germline V gene (reference sequence) yields CDR1 MNHEY and CDR2 SMNVEV. The junction shows trimming of 6 bases on V and 6 bases on J, plus 20 bases between the germline ends. Reading from cysteine to phenylalanine, the CDR3 counts 15 amino acids. Of the read, only the CDR3 DNA is kept; its 45 bases are in frame from base 1. Points on this clone: Its antigen remains unidentified. Per-base quality was not reported, and no clone a single base away is much larger than it.

The donors were healthy, HIV-negative adults who had no recently reported acute infections or vaccinations. Every donor was a Caucasian adult living in Nashville, Tennessee, USA. CD4+ T cells were enriched by magnetic negative selection; naive cells were then positively selected on CD45RA, and the negative fraction formed the memory subset. Blood was obtained by leukapheresis, after which PBMCs were separated by Ficoll-Histopaque density gradient centrifugation and cryopreserved in liquid nitrogen vapor phase. Analytical flow cytometry was used to check the purity and quantity of each magnetically sorted T cell population. From each sorted fraction, genomic DNA was isolated and quantified by UV absorbance on a Nanodrop 2000c.

Sequenced sample: memory CD4+ T cells from PBMCs. What this sample's cell subset or site label stands for: CD45RA-negative fraction. This receptor was obtained from a man younger than 35 in good health. Some clones in this sample may be carry-over from other donors' samples. Recombination linked TRBV27 to TRBJ1-2; TRBD1 is perhaps the D gene, given 6 matching bases. The nucleotide sequence reads TGTGCCAGCAGACCAGGCGGGGGGGCTCCAAATGGCTACACCTTC. Its protein product is CASRPGGGAPNGYTF.